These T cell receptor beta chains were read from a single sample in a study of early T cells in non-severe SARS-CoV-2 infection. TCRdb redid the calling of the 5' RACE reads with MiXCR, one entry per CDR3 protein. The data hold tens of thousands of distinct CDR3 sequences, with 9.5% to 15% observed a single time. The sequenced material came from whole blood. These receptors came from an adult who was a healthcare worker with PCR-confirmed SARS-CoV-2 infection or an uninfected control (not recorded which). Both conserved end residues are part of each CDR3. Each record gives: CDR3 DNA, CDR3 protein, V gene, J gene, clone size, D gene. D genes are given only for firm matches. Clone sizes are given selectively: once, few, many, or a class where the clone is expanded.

cdr3_nt: TGTGCCAGCAGTCTCCGTCCCCAGGATGGAAGCTCCTATAATTCACCCCTCCACTTT; cdr3_aa: CASSLRPQDGSSYNSPLHF; v_call: TRBV12-3/TRBV12-4; j_call: TRBJ1-6; clone_size: NA; d_call: NA
cdr3_nt: TGCAGTGCTAGACCTCTGGGCCGCGGAGACACTGAAGCTTTCTTT; cdr3_aa: CSARPLGRGDTEAFF; v_call: TRBV20-1; j_call: TRBJ1-1; clone_size: NA; d_call: NA
cdr3_nt: TGTGCCAGCAGCCAAGATAGGGGGCGCGAGCAGTTCTTC; cdr3_aa: CASSQDRGREQFF; v_call: TRBV3-1; j_call: TRBJ2-1; clone_size: few; d_call: TRBD1
cdr3_nt: TGCAGCGTCCTAGGAGGGGAAGATGGCTACACCTTC; cdr3_aa: CSVLGGEDGYTF; v_call: TRBV29-1; j_call: TRBJ1-2; clone_size: NA; d_call: NA
cdr3_nt: TGTGCCAGCAGGTGGGGTGCCCTCACAGATACGCAGTATTTT; cdr3_aa: CASRWGALTDTQYF; v_call: TRBV2; j_call: TRBJ2-3; clone_size: NA; d_call: NA
cdr3_nt: TGCAGCGTTGAATGGACCACCCGTCGAGATACGCAGTATTTT; cdr3_aa: CSVEWTTRRDTQYF; v_call: TRBV29-1; j_call: TRBJ2-3; clone_size: NA; d_call: NA
cdr3_nt: TGTGCCAGCAGTTTGTGGGCAGGCGGGGAAGAGACCCAGTACTTC; cdr3_aa: CASSLWAGGEETQYF; v_call: TRBV12-3/TRBV12-4; j_call: TRBJ2-5; clone_size: NA; d_call: NA
cdr3_nt: TGTGCCAGCAGCAAAGGGCAAGCGGGACCCTACAATGAGCAGTTCTTC; cdr3_aa: CASSKGQAGPYNEQFF; v_call: TRBV12-3/TRBV12-4; j_call: TRBJ2-1; clone_size: few; d_call: TRBD2
cdr3_nt: TGTGCCAGCAGCACAAGGGGTGATTCAGATACGCAGTATTTT; cdr3_aa: CASSTRGDSDTQYF; v_call: TRBV7-9; j_call: TRBJ2-3; clone_size: many; d_call: NA
cdr3_nt: TGTGCCAGCAGACGTGAGTTTACAGGGGCCGACTATGGCTACACCTTC; cdr3_aa: CASRREFTGADYGYTF; v_call: TRBV5-5; j_call: TRBJ1-2; clone_size: many; d_call: TRBD1
cdr3_nt: TGTGCCAGCAGCCGAGACAGTGACTATGGCTACACCTTC; cdr3_aa: CASSRDSDYGYTF; v_call: TRBV3-1; j_call: TRBJ1-2; clone_size: many; d_call: NA
cdr3_nt: TGTGCCAGCAGTCCTCTAGGCGGGAGGGACACAGATACGCAGTATTTT; cdr3_aa: CASSPLGGRDTDTQYF; v_call: TRBV5-6; j_call: TRBJ2-3; clone_size: few; d_call: TRBD2
cdr3_nt: TGTGCCAGCAGCACACCGGGACAGGGAAACACCATATATTTT; cdr3_aa: CASSTPGQGNTIYF; v_call: TRBV9; j_call: TRBJ1-3; clone_size: NA; d_call: TRBD1
cdr3_nt: TGTGCCAGCAGCCCAGGAAGGGGGCCCTCTGGAAACACCATATATTTT; cdr3_aa: CASSPGRGPSGNTIYF; v_call: TRBV9; j_call: TRBJ1-3; clone_size: few; d_call: TRBD1
cdr3_nt: TGTGCCAGCAGTTATAGGCGAGACCTCCAGACCCAGTACTTC; cdr3_aa: CASSYRRDLQTQYF; v_call: TRBV6-2/TRBV6-3; j_call: TRBJ2-5; clone_size: NA; d_call: NA
cdr3_nt: TGTGCCAGCAGTCTACGTAGCTCAGATACGCAGTATTTT; cdr3_aa: CASSLRSSDTQYF; v_call: TRBV14; j_call: TRBJ2-3; clone_size: NA; d_call: NA
cdr3_nt: TGTGCCAGCAGCCAAGTGCCAGGACAGAACGCCTACAATGAGCAGTTCTTC; cdr3_aa: CASSQVPGQNAYNEQFF; v_call: TRBV3-2; j_call: TRBJ2-1; clone_size: few; d_call: NA
cdr3_nt: TGTGCCTGGAGCTCCGGACAGGGAATTAACGAGCAGTACTTC; cdr3_aa: CAWSSGQGINEQYF; v_call: TRBV30; j_call: TRBJ2-7; clone_size: few; d_call: TRBD1
cdr3_nt: TGCGCCAGCAGTGGATATTTACACAGTGAAGCTTTCTTT; cdr3_aa: CASSGYLHSEAFF; v_call: TRBV10-1; j_call: TRBJ1-1; clone_size: many; d_call: NA
cdr3_nt: TGTGCCAGCAGCTCTACGAACACTGAAGCTTTCTTT; cdr3_aa: CASSSTNTEAFF; v_call: TRBV7-6; j_call: TRBJ1-1; clone_size: NA; d_call: NA
cdr3_nt: TGTGCCAGCAGTTTCCGGGACTCGAAAACCGTTGGCTACACCTTC; cdr3_aa: CASSFRDSKTVGYTF; v_call: TRBV12-3/TRBV12-4; j_call: TRBJ1-2; clone_size: NA; d_call: NA
cdr3_nt: TGCAGCGTTGAAGTCCTGGCGGGAGTTCCCGAGCAGTACTTC; cdr3_aa: CSVEVLAGVPEQYF; v_call: TRBV29-1; j_call: TRBJ2-7; clone_size: few; d_call: TRBD2
cdr3_nt: TGTGCCAGTTCCACAAGCTCCTACAATGAGCAGTTCTTC; cdr3_aa: CASSTSSYNEQFF; v_call: TRBV7-9; j_call: TRBJ2-1; clone_size: many; d_call: NA
cdr3_nt: TGTGCCAGCAGCGGGGACACCCTCACAGATACGCAGTATTTT; cdr3_aa: CASSGDTLTDTQYF; v_call: TRBV27; j_call: TRBJ2-3; clone_size: few; d_call: NA
cdr3_nt: TGTGCCAGCGGGGTTAGCACAGATACGCAGTATTTT; cdr3_aa: CASGVSTDTQYF; v_call: TRBV12-3/TRBV12-4; j_call: TRBJ2-3; clone_size: few; d_call: NA
cdr3_nt: TGTGCCAGCAGACGGGGACTAGCGGGGGCCGGGGCTGGCATTCAGTACTTC; cdr3_aa: CASRRGLAGAGAGIQYF; v_call: TRBV5-6; j_call: TRBJ2-4; clone_size: NA; d_call: TRBD2
cdr3_nt: TGTGCCAGCAGCCCCTCCGGGCCGAGTGGGAGTGAGCAGTTCTTC; cdr3_aa: CASSPSGPSGSEQFF; v_call: TRBV7-6; j_call: TRBJ2-1; clone_size: NA; d_call: NA
cdr3_nt: TGTGCCAGCAGCGCAGGAGACAGGGTTACCCCAGAGACCCAGTACTTC; cdr3_aa: CASSAGDRVTPETQYF; v_call: TRBV9; j_call: TRBJ2-5; clone_size: many; d_call: TRBD1
cdr3_nt: TGTGCCAGCAGTTTATCGGACAGGGGCAAAAAACTGTTTTTT; cdr3_aa: CASSLSDRGKKLFF; v_call: TRBV28; j_call: TRBJ1-4; clone_size: NA; d_call: TRBD1
cdr3_nt: TGTGCCAGCAGCCAAGAGCAGGGGGTAAGGCAGCCCCAGCATTTT; cdr3_aa: CASSQEQGVRQPQHF; v_call: TRBV3-1; j_call: TRBJ1-5; clone_size: NA; d_call: TRBD1
cdr3_nt: TGCAGCGTTGATGAGGCTGGGGCCAACGTCCTGACTTTC; cdr3_aa: CSVDEAGANVLTF; v_call: TRBV29-1; j_call: TRBJ2-6; clone_size: many; d_call: NA
cdr3_nt: TGTGCCAGCAGTTCTAGCGTTCACTACGAGCAGTACTTC; cdr3_aa: CASSSSVHYEQYF; v_call: TRBV7-8; j_call: TRBJ2-7; clone_size: few; d_call: NA
cdr3_nt: TGTGCCAGCAGCAAGACAGGGTACCTTGAAAAACTGTTTTTT; cdr3_aa: CASSKTGYLEKLFF; v_call: TRBV13; j_call: TRBJ1-4; clone_size: NA; d_call: TRBD1
cdr3_nt: TGTGCCAGCAGCTCCGGGACAGGGGGATACAATGAGCAGTTCTTC; cdr3_aa: CASSSGTGGYNEQFF; v_call: TRBV7-9; j_call: TRBJ2-1; clone_size: NA; d_call: TRBD1
cdr3_nt: TGCGCCAGCAGCCAGCGACCAGGCAATCAGCCCCAGCATTTT; cdr3_aa: CASSQRPGNQPQHF; v_call: TRBV4-3; j_call: TRBJ1-5; clone_size: few; d_call: NA
cdr3_nt: TGCAGCGTTGAACAGGAGACACCCTACGAGCAGTACTTC; cdr3_aa: CSVEQETPYEQYF; v_call: TRBV29-1; j_call: TRBJ2-7; clone_size: few; d_call: NA
cdr3_nt: TGCGCCAGCAGCGACCGGGACAGGGGGCCGCGGGACACCGGGGAGCTGTTTTTT; cdr3_aa: CASSDRDRGPRDTGELFF; v_call: TRBV5-1; j_call: TRBJ2-2; clone_size: NA; d_call: TRBD1